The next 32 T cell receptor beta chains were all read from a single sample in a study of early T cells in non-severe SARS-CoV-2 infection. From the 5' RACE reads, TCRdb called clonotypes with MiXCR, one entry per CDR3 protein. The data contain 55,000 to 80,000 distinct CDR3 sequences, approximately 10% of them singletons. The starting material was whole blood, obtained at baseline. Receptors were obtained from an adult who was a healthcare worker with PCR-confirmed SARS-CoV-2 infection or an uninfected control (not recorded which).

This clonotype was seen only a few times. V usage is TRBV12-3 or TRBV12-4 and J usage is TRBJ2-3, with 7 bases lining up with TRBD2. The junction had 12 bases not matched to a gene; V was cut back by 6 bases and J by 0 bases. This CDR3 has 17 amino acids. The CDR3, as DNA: TGTGCCAGCAGCCCGAGACCGGGACTACCTAGCACAGATACGCAGTATTTT. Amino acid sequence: CASSPRPGLPSTDTQYF.

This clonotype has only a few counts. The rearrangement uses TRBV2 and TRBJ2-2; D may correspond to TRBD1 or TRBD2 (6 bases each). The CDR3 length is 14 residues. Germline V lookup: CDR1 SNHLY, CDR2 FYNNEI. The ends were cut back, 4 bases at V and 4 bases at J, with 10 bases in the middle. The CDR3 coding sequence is TGTGCCAGCAGTGTTAAGGGGGGCACCGGGGAGCTGTTTTTT. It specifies CASSVKGGTGELFF.

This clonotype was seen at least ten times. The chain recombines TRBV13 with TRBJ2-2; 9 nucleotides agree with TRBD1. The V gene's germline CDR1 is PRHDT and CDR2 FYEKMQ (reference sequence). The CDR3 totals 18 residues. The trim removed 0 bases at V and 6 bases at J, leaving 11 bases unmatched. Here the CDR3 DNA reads TGTGCCAGCAGCTTAGGCCGGGGACAGGGTCATTTGGCCGGGGAGCTGTTTTTT. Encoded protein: CASSLGRGQGHLAGELFF.

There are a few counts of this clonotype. CDR3 nucleotides: TGTGCCAGCAGCCACATATCCCAACAGGGAAGGCAGTTCTTC. Protein: CASSHISQQGRQFF. The chain joins TRBV7-9 to TRBJ2-1; D is perhaps TRBD1 (6 bases). The CDR3 extends over 14 amino acids. Trimming took 5 bases from V and 12 from J, leaving 20 bases between them. Germline V gene lookup returns CDR1 SEHNR and CDR2 FQNEAQ (reference sequence).

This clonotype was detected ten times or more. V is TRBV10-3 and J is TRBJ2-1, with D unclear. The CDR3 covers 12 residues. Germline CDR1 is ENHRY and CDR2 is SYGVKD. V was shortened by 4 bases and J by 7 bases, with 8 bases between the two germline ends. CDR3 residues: CAISGGMNEQFF. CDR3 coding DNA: TGTGCCATCAGTGGGGGTATGAATGAGCAGTTCTTC.

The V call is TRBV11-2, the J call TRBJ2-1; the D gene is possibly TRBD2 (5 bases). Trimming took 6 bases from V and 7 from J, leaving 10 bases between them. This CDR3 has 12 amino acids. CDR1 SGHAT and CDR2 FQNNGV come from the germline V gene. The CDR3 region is CASRRDLNEQFF. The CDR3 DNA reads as TGTGCCAGCAGGAGGGATCTAAATGAGCAGTTCTTC.

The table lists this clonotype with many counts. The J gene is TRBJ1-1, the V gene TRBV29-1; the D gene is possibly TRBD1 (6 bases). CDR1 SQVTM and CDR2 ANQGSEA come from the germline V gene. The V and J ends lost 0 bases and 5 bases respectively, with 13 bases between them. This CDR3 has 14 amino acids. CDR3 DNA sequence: TGCAGCGTTGAAGATTGGGACATTGGGACTGAAGCTTTCTTT. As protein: CSVEDWDIGTEAFF. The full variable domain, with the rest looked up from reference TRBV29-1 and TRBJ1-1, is SAVISQKPSRDICQRGTSLTIQCQVDSQVTMMFWYRQQPGQSLTLIATANQGSEATYESGFVIDKFPISRPNLTFSTLTVSNMSPEDSSIYLCSVEDWDIGTEAFFGQGTRLTVV.

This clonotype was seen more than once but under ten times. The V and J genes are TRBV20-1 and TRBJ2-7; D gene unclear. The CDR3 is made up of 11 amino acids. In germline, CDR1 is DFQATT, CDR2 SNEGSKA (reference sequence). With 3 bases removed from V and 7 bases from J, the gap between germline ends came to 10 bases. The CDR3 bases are TGCAGTGCTAGTATGGGCGGAGAGCAGTACTTC. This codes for CSASMGGEQYF.

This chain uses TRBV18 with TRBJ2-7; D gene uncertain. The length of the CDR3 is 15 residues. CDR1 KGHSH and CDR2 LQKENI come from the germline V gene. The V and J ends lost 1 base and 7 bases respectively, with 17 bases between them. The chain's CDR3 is CASSPQAASEWEQYF. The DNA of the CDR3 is TGTGCCAGCTCACCACAGGCGGCGAGTGAGTGGGAGCAGTACTTC.

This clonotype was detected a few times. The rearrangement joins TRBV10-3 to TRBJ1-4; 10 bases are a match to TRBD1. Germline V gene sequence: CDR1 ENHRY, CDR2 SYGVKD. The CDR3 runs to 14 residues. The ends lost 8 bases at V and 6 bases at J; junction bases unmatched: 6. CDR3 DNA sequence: TGTGCCATCGGGAGACAGGGGGCCGATGAAAAACTGTTTTTT. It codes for CAIGRQGADEKLFF.

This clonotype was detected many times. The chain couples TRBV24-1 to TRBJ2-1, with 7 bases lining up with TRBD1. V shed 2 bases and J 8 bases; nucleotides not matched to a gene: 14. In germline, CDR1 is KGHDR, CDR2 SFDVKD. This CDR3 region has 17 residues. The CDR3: CATSDSTLTGDFDEQFF. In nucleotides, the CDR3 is TGTGCCACCAGTGATTCGACCCTTACAGGGGATTTTGATGAGCAGTTCTTC.

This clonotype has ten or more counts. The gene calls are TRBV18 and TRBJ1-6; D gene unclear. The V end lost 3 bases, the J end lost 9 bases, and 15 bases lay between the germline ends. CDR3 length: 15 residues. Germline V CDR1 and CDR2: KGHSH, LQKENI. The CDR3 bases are TGTGCCAGCTCACCCGGCCTCCCGAGCGTTTCACCCCTCCACTTT. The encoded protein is CASSPGLPSVSPLHF.

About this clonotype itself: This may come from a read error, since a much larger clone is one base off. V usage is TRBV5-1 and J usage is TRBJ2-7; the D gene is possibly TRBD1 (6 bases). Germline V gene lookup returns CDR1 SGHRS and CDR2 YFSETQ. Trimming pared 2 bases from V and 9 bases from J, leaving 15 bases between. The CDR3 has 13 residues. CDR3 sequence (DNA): TGCGCCAGCAGCTTCTCTGAGGGGGTCGGGCAGTACTTC. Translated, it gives CASSFSEGVGQYF.

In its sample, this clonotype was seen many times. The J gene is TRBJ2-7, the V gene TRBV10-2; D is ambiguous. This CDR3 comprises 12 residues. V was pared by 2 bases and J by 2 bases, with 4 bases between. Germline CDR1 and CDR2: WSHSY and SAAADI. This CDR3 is CASSEAAYEQYF. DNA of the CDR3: TGCGCCAGCAGTGAGGCCGCCTACGAGCAGTACTTC.

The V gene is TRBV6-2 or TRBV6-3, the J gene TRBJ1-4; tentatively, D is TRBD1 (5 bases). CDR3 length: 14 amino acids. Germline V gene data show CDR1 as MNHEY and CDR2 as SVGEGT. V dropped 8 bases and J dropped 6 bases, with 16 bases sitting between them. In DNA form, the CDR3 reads TGTGCCAGCTCGGGACGGGGCGGTGATGAAAAACTGTTTTTT. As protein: CASSGRGGDEKLFF.

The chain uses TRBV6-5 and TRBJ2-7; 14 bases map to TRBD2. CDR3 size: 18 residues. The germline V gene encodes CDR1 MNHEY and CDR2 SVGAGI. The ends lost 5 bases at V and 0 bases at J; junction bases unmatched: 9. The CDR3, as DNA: TGTGCCAGCAGTCTCCGGACTAGCGGGGGGTCTAGCTCCTACGAGCAGTACTTC. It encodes CASSLRTSGGSSSYEQYF.

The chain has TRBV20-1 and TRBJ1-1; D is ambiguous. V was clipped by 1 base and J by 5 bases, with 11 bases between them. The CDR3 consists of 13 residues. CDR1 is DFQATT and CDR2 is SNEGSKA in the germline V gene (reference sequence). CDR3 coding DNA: TGCAGTGCTAGAGTAGCGGGATTAACTGAAGCTTTCTTT. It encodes CSARVAGLTEAFF.

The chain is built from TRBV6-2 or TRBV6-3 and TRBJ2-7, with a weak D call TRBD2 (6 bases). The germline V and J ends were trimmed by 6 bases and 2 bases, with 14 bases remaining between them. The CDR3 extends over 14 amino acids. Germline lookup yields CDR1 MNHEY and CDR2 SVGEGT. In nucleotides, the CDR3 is TGTGCCAGCAGCTTGGGACTGAAACCCTACGAGCAGTACTTC. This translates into CASSLGLKPYEQYF.

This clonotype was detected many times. CDR3 sequence reads: CASSSDRTGSYEQYF. CDR3 DNA sequence: TGTGCCAGCAGCTCCGACAGGACCGGCTCCTACGAGCAGTACTTC. The chain has TRBV7-9 and TRBJ2-7; possibly TRBD1 for D (6 bases). Looked up from germline, CDR1 is SEHNR and CDR2 is FQNEAQ (reference sequence). V was shortened by 4 bases and J by 0 bases, with 13 bases between the two germline ends. The CDR3 sequence is 15 residues long.

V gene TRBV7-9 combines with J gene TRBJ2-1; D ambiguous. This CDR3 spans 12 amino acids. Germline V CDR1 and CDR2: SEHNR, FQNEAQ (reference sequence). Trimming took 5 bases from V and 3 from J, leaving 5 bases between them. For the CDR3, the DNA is TGTGCCAGCAGCCTCTACTACAATGAGCAGTTCTTC. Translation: CASSLYYNEQFF.

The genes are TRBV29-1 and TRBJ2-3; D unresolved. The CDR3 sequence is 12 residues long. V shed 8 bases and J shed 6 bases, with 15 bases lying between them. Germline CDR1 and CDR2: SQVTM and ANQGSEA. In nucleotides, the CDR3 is TGCAGCTCCAGGTCCCCCGGGGATACGCAGTATTTT. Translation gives CSSRSPGDTQYF.

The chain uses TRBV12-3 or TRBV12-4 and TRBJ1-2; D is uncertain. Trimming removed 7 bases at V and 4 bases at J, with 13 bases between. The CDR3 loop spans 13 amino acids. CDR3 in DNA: TGTGCCAGCACCCTGGACGGGCCCTATGGCTACACCTTC. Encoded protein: CASTLDGPYGYTF.

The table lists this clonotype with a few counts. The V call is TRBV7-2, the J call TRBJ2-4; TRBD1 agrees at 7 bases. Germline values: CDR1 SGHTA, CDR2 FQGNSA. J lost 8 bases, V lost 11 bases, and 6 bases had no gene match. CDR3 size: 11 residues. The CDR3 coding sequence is TGTGCCTCTAACAGGGGTCACATTCAGTACTTC. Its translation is CASNRGHIQYF. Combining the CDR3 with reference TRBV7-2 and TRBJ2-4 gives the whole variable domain GAGVSQSPSNKVTEKGKDVELRCDPISGHTALYWYRQSLGQGLEFLIYFQGNSAPDKSGLPSDRFSAERTGGSVSTLTIQRTQQEDSAVYLCASNRGHIQYFGAGTRLSVL.

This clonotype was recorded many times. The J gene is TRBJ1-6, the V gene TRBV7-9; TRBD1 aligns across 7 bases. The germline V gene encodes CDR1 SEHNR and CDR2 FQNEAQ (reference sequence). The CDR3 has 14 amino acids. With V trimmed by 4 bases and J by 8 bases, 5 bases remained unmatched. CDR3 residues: CASSSPGQYSPLHF. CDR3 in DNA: TGTGCCAGCAGCTCACCGGGACAGTATTCACCCCTCCACTTT.

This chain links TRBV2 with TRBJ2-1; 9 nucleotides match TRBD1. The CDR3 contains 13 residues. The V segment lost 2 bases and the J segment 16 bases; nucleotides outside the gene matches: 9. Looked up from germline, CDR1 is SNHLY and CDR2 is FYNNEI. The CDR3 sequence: CASSESRQGVLFF. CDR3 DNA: TGTGCCAGCAGTGAATCGCGACAGGGGGTCCTCTTCTTC.

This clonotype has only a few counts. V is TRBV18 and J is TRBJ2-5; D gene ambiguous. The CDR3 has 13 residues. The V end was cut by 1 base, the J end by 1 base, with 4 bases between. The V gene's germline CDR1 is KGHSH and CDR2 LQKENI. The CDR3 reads CASSPLPQETQYF. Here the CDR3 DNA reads TGTGCCAGCTCACCACTTCCCCAAGAGACCCAGTACTTC.

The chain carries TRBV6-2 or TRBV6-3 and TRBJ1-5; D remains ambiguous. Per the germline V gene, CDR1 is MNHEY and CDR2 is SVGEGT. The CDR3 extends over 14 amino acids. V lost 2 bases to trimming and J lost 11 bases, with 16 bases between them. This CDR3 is CASSYPRPDRAQHF. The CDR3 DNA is TGTGCCAGCAGTTACCCCCGGCCCGATCGGGCCCAGCATTTT.

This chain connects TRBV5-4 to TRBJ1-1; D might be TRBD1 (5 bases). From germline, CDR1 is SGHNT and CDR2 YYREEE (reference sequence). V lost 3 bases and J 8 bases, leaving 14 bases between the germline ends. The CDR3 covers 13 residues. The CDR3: CASSSWTSLEAFF. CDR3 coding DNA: TGTGCCAGCAGCTCCTGGACATCTTTGGAAGCTTTCTTT.

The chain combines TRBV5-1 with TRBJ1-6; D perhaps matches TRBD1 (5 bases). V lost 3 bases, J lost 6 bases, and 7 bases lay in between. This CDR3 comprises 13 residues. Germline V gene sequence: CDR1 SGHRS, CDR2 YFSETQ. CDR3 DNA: TGCGCCAGCAGCTGGGACGGTAATTCACCCCTCCACTTT. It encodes CASSWDGNSPLHF.

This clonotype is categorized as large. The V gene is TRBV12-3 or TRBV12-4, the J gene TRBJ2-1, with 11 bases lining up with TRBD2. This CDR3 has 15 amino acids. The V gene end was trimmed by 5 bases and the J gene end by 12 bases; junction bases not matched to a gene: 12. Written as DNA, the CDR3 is TGTGCCAGCAGTCCCGGTAGCGGGGGGGCCGGAGGGCAGTTCTTC. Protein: CASSPGSGGAGGQFF.

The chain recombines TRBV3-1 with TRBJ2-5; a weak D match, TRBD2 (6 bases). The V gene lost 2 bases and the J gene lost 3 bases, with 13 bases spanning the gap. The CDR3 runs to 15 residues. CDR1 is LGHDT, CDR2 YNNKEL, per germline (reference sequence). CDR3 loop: CASSQLIIAEETQYF. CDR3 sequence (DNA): TGTGCCAGCAGCCAATTAATTATAGCGGAAGAGACCCAGTACTTC.

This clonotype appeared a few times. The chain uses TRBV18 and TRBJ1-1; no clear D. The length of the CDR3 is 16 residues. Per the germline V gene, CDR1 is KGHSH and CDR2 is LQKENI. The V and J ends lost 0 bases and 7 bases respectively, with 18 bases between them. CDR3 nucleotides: TGTGCCAGCTCACCACCGGGAGTAGGAGTTGATGGTGAAGCTTTCTTT. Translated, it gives CASSPPGVGVDGEAFF.